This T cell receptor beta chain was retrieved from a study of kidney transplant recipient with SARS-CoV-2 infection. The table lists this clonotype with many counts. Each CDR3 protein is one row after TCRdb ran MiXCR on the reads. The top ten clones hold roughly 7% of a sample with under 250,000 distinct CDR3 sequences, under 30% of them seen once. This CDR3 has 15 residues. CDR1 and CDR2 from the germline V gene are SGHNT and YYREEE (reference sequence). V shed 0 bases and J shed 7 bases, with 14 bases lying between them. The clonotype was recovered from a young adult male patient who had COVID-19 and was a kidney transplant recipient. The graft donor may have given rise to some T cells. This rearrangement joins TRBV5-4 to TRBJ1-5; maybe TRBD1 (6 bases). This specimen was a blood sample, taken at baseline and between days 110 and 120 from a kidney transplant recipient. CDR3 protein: CASSLDREVGQPQHF. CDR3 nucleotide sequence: TGTGCCAGCAGCTTGGACAGGGAGGTGGGACAGCCCCAGCATTTT.